This T cell receptor (beta chain) was profiled in a study of T cell changes during pregnancy in multiple sclerosis. Repertoires were generated with immunoSEQ multiplex PCR, while TCRdb's copy carries only in-frame clones and drops some. Of 35,000 to 50,000 clones listed, 80% to 90% were seen once; the top ten hold 0.95% to 1.5%. Trimming removed 5 bases from V and 0 bases from J; junction bases left unmatched: 4. The CDR3 totals 15 residues. Per the germline V gene, CDR1 is SGHTA and CDR2 is FQGTGA. V usage is TRBV7-3 and J usage is TRBJ2-7, with TRBD2 identical over 10 bases. This receptor was obtained from a female donor with multiple sclerosis, enrolled in a pregnancy study. The starting material was CD4+ T cells from peripheral blood mononuclear cells, obtained after pregnancy. CDR3 nucleotides: TGTGCCAGCAGCCAAACTAGCGGGGTCTCCTACGAGCAGTACTTC. Translating it yields CASSQTSGVSYEQYF.